Following are 24 T cell receptor beta chains from one sample sequenced in a study of T cell changes during pregnancy in multiple sclerosis. This table comes from immunoSEQ multiplex PCR, and its TCRdb copy is limited to in-frame clones, with some not included. The sample consists of some 100,000 clones, approximately 90% of them appearing once. The material was peripheral blood, obtained in the second trimester of pregnancy. The receptor source for this set is a female donor with multiple sclerosis, enrolled in a pregnancy study.

The chain employs TRBV29-1 and TRBJ2-3, with TRBD2 matching over 11 bases. This CDR3 contains 15 residues. CDR1 is SQVTM, CDR2 ANQGSEA, per germline. With V trimmed by 3 bases and J by 0 bases, 2 bases remained unmatched. As DNA, the CDR3 is TGCAGCGTTGAGTCTAGCGGGAGGAGCACAGATACGCAGTATTTT. It translates to CSVESSGRSTDTQYF.

This rearrangement joins TRBV5-1 to TRBJ1-6; D perhaps matches TRBD1 (6 bases). V lost 3 bases and J 3 bases, leaving 10 bases between the germline ends. The CDR3 sequence is 15 residues long. CDR1 and CDR2 from the germline V gene are SGHRS and YFSETQ. CDR3 amino acids: CASSSGQIYNSPLHF. In DNA form, the CDR3 reads TGCGCCAGCAGCTCAGGACAGATCTATAATTCACCCCTCCACTTT.

The chain has TRBV29-1 and TRBJ2-2, with D perhaps TRBD1 (5 bases). This CDR3 spans 13 amino acids. Germline CDR1 SQVTM, CDR2 ANQGSEA. Trimming shortened V by 4 bases and J by 4 bases, and 10 bases separated the two germline ends. CDR3 residues: CSVVATATGELFF. The DNA for the CDR3 is TGCAGCGTTGTTGCGACAGCCACCGGGGAGCTGTTTTTT.

The chain couples TRBV15 to TRBJ2-1; no clear D gene. The length of the CDR3 is 15 residues. CDR1 and CDR2 (germline): LNHNV, YYDKDF (reference sequence). The V gene lost 3 bases and the J gene lost 2 bases, with 11 bases spanning the gap. CDR3 loop: CATSRESPTYNEQFF. The DNA for the CDR3 is TGTGCCACCAGCAGGGAGTCACCTACCTACAATGAGCAGTTCTTC.

The J gene is TRBJ2-3, the V gene TRBV5-1, with D possibly being TRBD1 (5 bases). V was trimmed by 3 bases and J by 0 bases, leaving 8 bases between them. Per the germline V gene, CDR1 is SGHRS and CDR2 is YFSETQ. CDR3 length: 14 amino acids. CDR3: CASSSTASTDTQYF. The CDR3 DNA reads as TGCGCCAGCAGCTCGACAGCAAGCACAGATACGCAGTATTTT.

The gene calls are TRBV5-1 and TRBJ1-2, with D perhaps matching TRBD1 (6 bases). This CDR3 is built from 11 residues. V lost 5 bases to trimming and J lost 6 bases, with 8 bases between them. The germline CDR1 and CDR2 sequences are SGHRS and YFSETQ. CDR3 amino acids: CASRGGDGYTF. In DNA form, the CDR3 reads TGCGCCAGCAGAGGGGGGGATGGCTACACCTTC.

The rearrangement uses TRBV9 and TRBJ2-3; the D gene is possibly TRBD1 (6 bases). This CDR3 comprises 16 residues. Trimming cost V 0 bases and J 4 bases, with 15 bases left between them. The germline V gene encodes CDR1 SGDLS and CDR2 YYNGEE. In DNA form, the CDR3 reads TGTGCCAGCAGCGTAGCTAGAGGGGGTAGGGCAGATACGCAGTATTTT. Protein product: CASSVARGGRADTQYF.

The rearrangement links TRBV2 to TRBJ2-5; a possible D gene is TRBD1 (6 bases). From germline, CDR1 is SNHLY and CDR2 FYNNEI. The CDR3 spans 14 residues. V was pared by 3 bases and J by 0 bases, with 8 bases between. The CDR3 DNA reads as TGTGCCAGCAGTGATGACAGGTACCAAGAGACCCAGTACTTC. Encoded protein: CASSDDRYQETQYF.

CDR3 nucleotide sequence: TGTGCCTGGAGGGGACAGGGAGGAAAGACCCAGTACTTC. It codes for CAWRGQGGKTQYF. This chain joins TRBV30 and TRBJ2-5; TRBD1 aligns across 9 bases. Per the germline V gene, CDR1 is GTSNPN and CDR2 is SVGIG (reference sequence). The CDR3 has 13 amino acids. The V and J ends lost 3 bases and 6 bases, in that order; junction bases with no gene match: 5.

This chain connects TRBV7-2 to TRBJ1-2; tentative D call: TRBD1 (5 bases). The V end lost 0 bases, the J end lost 8 bases, and 10 bases lay between the germline ends. CDR1 and CDR2 from the germline V gene are SGHTA and FQGNSA. This CDR3 is built from 13 residues. CDR3 DNA sequence: TGTGCCAGCAGCTTAGCGGGGGGGAAAGGCTACACCTTC. It encodes CASSLAGGKGYTF.

The chain recombines TRBV6-5 with TRBJ1-5; 7 nucleotides line up with TRBD1. Germline CDR1 reads MNHEY; CDR2 reads SVGAGI. V lost 6 bases to trimming and J lost 2 bases; unmatched junction nucleotides: 4. This CDR3 has 14 residues. This CDR3 is CASRSGTGNQPQHF. CDR3 in DNA: TGTGCCAGCAGATCCGGGACAGGCAATCAGCCCCAGCATTTT.

This clone was seen only a few times. The genes are TRBV4-2 and TRBJ2-2; tentative D call: TRBD1 (6 bases). Trimming cost V 3 bases and J 7 bases, with 6 bases left between them. The CDR3 contains 12 residues. Germline V CDR1 and CDR2: LGHNA, YNFKEQ. CDR3 in amino acids: CASSHRGGELFF. The CDR3 DNA follows: TGTGCCAGCAGCCACAGGGGCGGGGAGCTGTTTTTT.

The chain recombines TRBV7-6 with TRBJ2-2, with TRBD1 identical over 9 bases. V gave up 0 bases and J gave up 6 bases; unmatched junction bases: 8. Germline V gives CDR1 SGHVS, CDR2 FNYEAQ. The CDR3 has 17 residues. The CDR3 sequence is CASSLATGTGKSGELFF. The DNA for the CDR3 is TGTGCCAGCAGCTTAGCAACCGGGACAGGGAAGTCCGGGGAGCTGTTTTTT.

The chain has TRBV7-2 and TRBJ1-1; 9 bases align to TRBD1. Germline CDR1 is SGHTA and CDR2 is FQGNSA. J was trimmed by 10 bases and V by 1 base; bases with no gene match: 7. The CDR3 is 14 amino acids. This chain's CDR3 is CASSLDSSTGGAFF. CDR3 coding DNA: TGTGCCAGCAGCTTAGATTCCTCGACAGGGGGAGCTTTCTTT.

This clone has a single count. The chain joins TRBV5-8 to TRBJ2-7; 7 bases fit TRBD2. The germline gives CDR1 SGHTS, CDR2 YDEGEE. This CDR3 spans 14 amino acids. Germline trimming cut 4 bases from V and 3 bases from J; bases unmatched to any gene: 7. The CDR3 nucleotides are TGTGCCAGCAGCCCTTATGGGGGGGGCTACGAGCAGTACTTC. Its protein is CASSPYGGGYEQYF.

In this sample, this clone turned up a few times. In nucleotides, the CDR3 is TGTGCCAGCAGTGAAGGGACAGTGAACACTGAAGCTTTCTTT. It encodes CASSEGTVNTEAFF. V usage is TRBV6-1 and J usage is TRBJ1-1; D possibly corresponds to TRBD1 (6 bases). The germline V and J ends were trimmed by 1 base and 0 bases, with 6 bases remaining between them. The CDR3 spans 14 residues. The germline V gene has CDR1 MNHNS and CDR2 SASEGT.

The chain recombines TRBV19 with TRBJ2-3, with TRBD2 matching 13 bases. The CDR3 runs to 16 residues. Germline assignment: CDR1 LNHDA and CDR2 SQIVND (reference sequence). V lost 7 bases, J lost 2 bases, and 6 bases stayed unmatched. Here the CDR3 DNA reads TGTGCCAGTATGACTAGCGGGGGGCCCGCCACAGATACGCAGTATTTT. It codes for CASMTSGGPATDTQYF.

The DNA of the CDR3 is TGTGCCAGTAGTGCTCGGGGGGGCCTTGATCACGAGCAGTACTTC. Its protein is CASSARGGLDHEQYF. The rearrangement links TRBV19 to TRBJ2-7; 8 bases map to TRBD2. CDR3 length equals 15 residues. J lost 5 bases, V lost 5 bases, and 11 bases had no gene match. The germline gives CDR1 LNHDA, CDR2 SQIVND (reference sequence).

This chain links TRBV2 with TRBJ1-3; no clear D gene. CDR3 length: 14 amino acids. Looked up from germline, CDR1 is SNHLY and CDR2 is FYNNEI. Trimming took off 8 bases at V and 0 bases at J, with 11 bases between the two ends. The CDR3 loop is CASSTPFSGNTIYF. The CDR3 DNA reads as TGTGCCAGCTCTACCCCCTTCTCTGGAAACACCATATATTTT.

The CDR3 nucleotides read TGTGCCAACGAACAGGGGGCGATTTGGGACACTGAAGCTTTCTTT. It encodes CANEQGAIWDTEAFF. The rearrangement links TRBV2 to TRBJ1-1; 9 bases are shared with TRBD1. The CDR3 runs to 15 residues. Trimming removed 10 bases from V and 3 bases from J; junction bases left unmatched: 12. The germline V gene encodes CDR1 SNHLY and CDR2 FYNNEI.

The V gene is TRBV6-5, the J gene TRBJ1-3, with unresolved D. Per the germline V gene, CDR1 is MNHEY and CDR2 is SVGAGI. V was trimmed by 5 bases and J by 3 bases, leaving 14 bases between them. This CDR3 comprises 15 residues. Here the CDR3 DNA reads TGTGCCAGCAGTATTTCGGGGAGGCGTGGAAACACCATATATTTT. It codes for CASSISGRRGNTIYF.

The chain links TRBV7-8 to TRBJ1-2; D gene uncertain. The CDR3 totals 14 residues. V was pared by 0 bases and J by 2 bases, with 7 bases between. The germline V gene has CDR1 SGHVS and CDR2 FQNEAQ. The CDR3 sequence: CASSLAGANYGYTF. The CDR3 nucleotides read TGTGCCAGCAGCTTAGCGGGAGCAAACTATGGCTACACCTTC.

This chain connects TRBV18 to TRBJ1-4, with 10 bases matching TRBD1. The V gene end was trimmed by 3 bases and the J gene end by 2 bases; junction bases not matched to a gene: 3. CDR3 size: 16 residues. Germline assignment: CDR1 KGHSH and CDR2 LQKENI. This chain's CDR3 is CASSPTGGATNEKLFF. The CDR3 region has the DNA TGTGCCAGCTCACCGACAGGGGGCGCTACTAATGAAAAACTGTTTTTT.

The chain uses TRBV27 and TRBJ2-2; D might be TRBD2 (6 bases). Per the germline V gene, CDR1 is MNHEY and CDR2 is SMNVEV (reference sequence). The V and J ends lost 3 bases and 4 bases respectively, with 9 bases between them. The CDR3 has 14 amino acids. This chain's CDR3 is CASSLGLFTGELFF. The CDR3 DNA sequence: TGTGCCAGCAGTTTGGGACTTTTCACCGGGGAGCTGTTTTTT.